The source of this TCR beta chain is a study of shared clonotypes between healthy human individuals (dated by TCRdb to about 2020). For the study in its entirety: Three men and a couple of women, aged 18 to 49 years, made up the cohort. Per donor, leukapheresis produced somewhere between about 0.85 and 9.5 billion PBMCs. Per donor, three plates each were used for CD4 naive and CD4 memory, two for CD8 naive, and one for CD8 memory. To estimate repertoire size and how much clonotypes are shared between individuals, the study performed deep sequencing of blood TCR repertoires from about 5 healthy adults. To increase sequencing depth and limit assay-specific biases, TCR repertoire library preparation and sequencing were carried out by different laboratories using diverse techniques.

Using the deep immunoSEQ assay, multiplex PCR amplified TCR CDR3 regions from genomic DNA. Extracted genomic DNA from each cell subset was spread evenly across all wells of several immunoSEQ 96-well plates, with each plate serving as a replicate. For sorted subsets, roughly 200 ng of genomic DNA, equivalent to 30,000 or so T cell genomes, went into each replicate PCR. Purified libraries were quantified with a Qubit 3.0 fluorometer, sized on a Bioanalyzer 2100, and re-quantified with the KAPA Library Quantification kit. Each immunoSEQ 96-well plate was sequenced on its own single-read 150-cycle Illumina NextSeq 550 flow cell. In the paper's pipeline: Because only junctional sequences without quality scores were contained in the immunoSEQ output, filtering matching that applied to full-length reads could not be performed. Sequences were annotated with PyIR, a Python wrapper for IgBLAST v1.9, and V/J genes and CDR3 were assigned using IMGT germline references. Reads with weak V/J assignments (E-value above 1e-6), missing CDR3, stop codons, out-of-frame junctions, or ambiguous translated residues were removed. V3J clonotypes were defined as sequences sharing the same inferred V gene, J gene, and CDR3 amino acid sequence. Percentage overlap between repertoires was calculated by dividing the number of shared unique clonotypes by the size of the smaller repertoire. Three approaches were used to assess repertoire richness: RTK rarefaction, the Chao1 estimator, and Recon v2.1 estimates of unobserved clonotypes. For all TCRbeta clonotypes obtained by the gDNA method from a few donors, generation probabilities were computed with OLGA. TCRdb retrieved this table from immuneACCESS and kept in-frame rearrangements only. Not all clones are present; in checked studies, unresolved V genes account for under half, and no reason is known for the remainder. V, J and clone size derive from that table, while D and trimming were established from the DNA sequence. Within this sample are about 1.5 million clones, with roughly 97% of them counted one time only. The top ten hold about 1.2% of the sample.

The CDR3 runs 13 amino acids, cysteine and phenylalanine included. The DNA shown is the 39-base CDR3, in frame from base 1. Relative to germline, V is 5 bases shorter and J is 7 bases shorter, with 15 bases between their ends. The germline V gene (reference sequence) supplies CDR1 LNHNV and CDR2 YYDKDF. Donors were healthy HIV-negative adults with no recently reported acute infections or vaccinations. Every donor was a Caucasian adult living in Nashville, Tennessee, USA. CD4+ T cells were enriched by magnetic negative selection, after which naive cells were positively selected on CD45RA and the negative fraction was taken as the memory subset. After blood collection by leukapheresis, PBMCs were isolated using Ficoll-Histopaque density gradient centrifugation and then cryopreserved in the vapor phase of liquid nitrogen. Analytical flow cytometry was used to check the purity and quantity of every magnetically sorted T cell population. Genomic DNA was isolated from each sorted fraction and quantified by UV absorbance on a Nanodrop 2000c.

The research as a whole found: Incomplete sequencing was indicated by rarefaction of sorted-subset datasets, despite the large sequencing depth. Estimated clonotype richness was generally larger for naive than for memory subsets. Compared with non-shared clonotypes, clonotypes shared by all four sorted-subset donors had higher generation probabilities. When a few donors were compared, the shared fraction of clonotypes was about 5.2% for naive CD4, around 3.5% for naive CD8, 2% to 2.5% for memory CD4, and 0.35% to 0.4% for memory CD8. Pairwise subsampling led to the expectation that sequencing depth would affect the degree of clonotype sharing among donors. The small number of donors limited the genetic and exposure-history diversity represented. Sampling was restricted to blood, and TCR repertoires in tissues likely differ from the TCR repertoires found in blood.

In the case of this clone: It lacks a known antigen. No qualities accompany the bases; no much larger clone lies one base away.

The V gene is TRBV15 and the J gene is TRBJ2-7; a weak D assignment points to TRBD2 (6 bases agree). Material for sequencing was naive CD4+ T cells sorted from blood. In light of the paper, this sample's cell subset or site label describes: CD45RA+ positively selected. The sequence derives from a man aged 25 to 40 in good health. Here is the DNA: TGTGCCACCAGCGTTGGAGGGGAGGTGGAGCAGTACTTC. This yields the protein CATSVGGEVEQYF.